This T cell receptor beta chain is drawn from a study of cytomegalovirus exposure and HLA in healthy donors. Primers for the PCR totalled 60 Vbeta and 13 Jbeta. Some clones are missing from TCRdb's copy, which holds only in-frame ones; the method was immunoSEQ multiplex PCR. The repertoire holds about 96,000 clones, with around 74% as singletons. V lost 5 bases, J lost 7 bases, and 5 bases stayed unmatched. The germline V gene has CDR1 LNHDA and CDR2 SQIVND (reference sequence). There are 14 residues in the CDR3. Source material: PBMCs. The clonotype comes from a female donor in good health and CMV-seropositive. This chain uses TRBV19 with TRBJ2-2; 9 bases are a match to TRBD1. CDR3 sequence reads: CASSLGQGGGELFF. In DNA, the CDR3 is TGTGCCAGTAGTTTGGGACAGGGAGGCGGGGAGCTGTTTTTT.